This T cell receptor (beta chain) originates from a study of T cell responses to AZD1222 COVID-19 vaccine. Study outcomes and limitations: The sample set comprised mostly white British donors with more females, and clonal diversity was possibly underestimated. Spike was spanned by vaccine-associated CD4 TCRs, with dominance at 160-218 and 743-854.

V was trimmed by 5 bases and J by 3 bases, leaving 21 bases between them. CDR3 length: 17 residues. CDR1 is SEHNR and CDR2 is FQNEAQ in the germline V gene (reference sequence). Comment on this clone: The antigen remains undetermined.

The assay was immunoSEQ multiplex PCR, and TCRdb's table has in-frame clones only and misses some. Seen here are 99,000 or so clones, 86% observed once, and the top ten hold less than 4%. The chain links TRBV7-9 to TRBJ2-3; either TRBD1 or TRBD2 may fit D (6 bases each). Sequenced material: peripheral blood, taken 28 days after the second dose of the MenACWY control vaccine. This TCR was sampled from an adult who received the MenACWY meningococcal vaccine as a control. The DNA for the CDR3 is TGTGCCAGCAGCCTTCTAGTATCGGGGGCCCGAACAGATACGCAGTATTTT. Its translation: CASSLLVSGARTDTQYF.